Presented here are 23 T cell receptor beta chains from one specimen sequenced in a study of shared clonotypes between healthy human individuals. Assay: immunoSEQ multiplex PCR; the TCRdb copy retains only in-frame clones and omits some. The sample holds roughly 450,000 clones; 79% are singletons and the top ten take 13%. Sequencing was carried out using PBMCs. Source of these receptors: a woman in her thirties or forties in good health. Some clones in this sample may be carry-over from other donors' samples.

The V gene is TRBV7-3, the J gene TRBJ2-2; a weak D match, TRBD1 (6 bases). Germline lookup yields CDR1 SGHTA and CDR2 FQGTGA. The CDR3 sequence is 19 residues long. Trimming took off 5 bases at V and 1 base at J, with 23 bases between the two ends. CDR3 residues: CASSPRGSFGGKNTGELFF. As DNA, the CDR3 is TGTGCCAGCAGCCCCCGCGGTAGCTTTGGGGGCAAGAACACCGGGGAGCTGTTTTTT.

The chain has TRBV30 and TRBJ2-3; 7 bases fit TRBD2. V shed 5 bases and J 2 bases; nucleotides not matched to a gene: 7. Germline-derived CDR1 and CDR2 are GTSNPN and SVGIG (reference sequence). The CDR3 consists of 14 residues. The CDR3 sequence: CAWSSGLVTDTQYF. The CDR3 DNA is TGTGCCTGGTCCAGTGGACTAGTCACAGATACGCAGTATTTT.

The CDR3 sequence is CASSFRGRLSDTQYF. CDR3 nucleotide sequence: TGTGCCAGCAGTTTCCGGGGCCGGTTATCCGATACGCAGTATTTT. This chain connects TRBV27 to TRBJ2-3, with D perhaps TRBD1 or TRBD2 (5 bases each). V lost 3 bases and J lost 6, with 16 bases in between. The CDR3 is made up of 15 amino acids. Germline V CDR1 and CDR2: MNHEY, SMNVEV (reference sequence).

V gene TRBV2 combines with J gene TRBJ2-5; D may be TRBD2 (6 bases). The germline V gene encodes CDR1 SNHLY and CDR2 FYNNEI. The CDR3 sequence is 16 residues long. Deletions cut 5 bases from V and 5 bases from J, with 21 bases between. CDR3 DNA sequence: TGTGCCAGCAGTTACATTAGCTCTCAGGAGGGGGAGACCCAGTACTTC. Its protein product is CASSYISSQEGETQYF.

This clone was seen more than once but under ten times. V and J are TRBV2 and TRBJ1-3, with no clear D. The CDR3 consists of 15 residues. With 8 bases removed from V and 0 bases from J, the gap between germline ends came to 14 bases. Germline lookup yields CDR1 SNHLY and CDR2 FYNNEI. The CDR3 sequence is CASWGGPGSGNTIYF. CDR3 DNA: TGTGCCAGCTGGGGTGGGCCGGGCTCTGGAAACACCATATATTTT.

The J gene is TRBJ1-4, the V gene TRBV2; D unresolved. This CDR3 contains 15 residues. Germline loops: CDR1 SNHLY, CDR2 FYNNEI. Trimming removed 8 bases from V and 2 bases from J, with 15 bases in between. CDR3 residues: CASAWATLTNEKLFF. The CDR3 DNA is TGTGCCAGCGCCTGGGCCACACTCACTAATGAAAAACTGTTTTTT.

This clone was seen just once. As DNA, the CDR3 is TGTGCCAGCAGCACCCGGGACTTCTTCACAGATACGCAGTATTTT. It yields the protein CASSTRDFFTDTQYF. The chain joins TRBV25-1 to TRBJ2-3; perhaps TRBD2 as D (6 bases). The CDR3 covers 15 residues. V was pared by 6 bases and J by 2 bases, with 15 bases between. CDR1 is MGHDK, CDR2 SYGVNS, per germline.

This chain links TRBV19 with TRBJ2-1; D is unresolved. CDR3 length equals 12 residues. Per germline, CDR1 LNHDA and CDR2 SQIVND (reference sequence). The V end was cut by 1 base, the J end by 8 bases, with 6 bases between. The CDR3 reads CASSIVDDEQFF. The CDR3, as DNA: TGTGCCAGTAGTATAGTTGACGATGAGCAGTTCTTC.

The chain links TRBV28 to TRBJ2-7, with 16 bases aligning to TRBD2. The CDR3 extends over 17 amino acids. Germline V gives CDR1 MDHEN, CDR2 SYDVKM. J was trimmed by 7 bases and V by 7 bases; bases with no gene match: 13. CDR3 nucleotide sequence: TGTGCCAGCACCCCAGCAGGGACTAGCGGGAGGGCCAAAGAGCAGTACTTC. Protein: CASTPAGTSGRAKEQYF. Using reference TRBV28 and TRBJ2-7 for the parts outside the CDR3, the full variable domain is DVKVTQSSRYLVKRTGEKVFLECVQDMDHENMFWYRQDPGLGLRLIYFSYDVKMKEKGDIPEGYSVSREKKERFSLILESASTNQTSMYLCASTPAGTSGRAKEQYFGPGTRLTVT.

To note about this clone: This same CDR3 is encoded by further DNA sequences in the sample. This chain uses TRBV19 with TRBJ1-1, with 8 bases matching TRBD1. The CDR3 consists of 14 residues. The trim removed 5 bases at V and 5 bases at J, leaving 7 bases unmatched. Germline CDR1 LNHDA, CDR2 SQIVND (reference sequence). CDR3 nucleotide sequence: TGTGCCAGTAGTCTCGGACAGGGTGGGACTGAAGCTTTCTTT. Translating it yields CASSLGQGGTEAFF.

CDR3 sequence (DNA): TGTGCCAGCAGCTCGGGCGGATTGGTTCAGAATGGCTACACCTTC. It translates to CASSSGGLVQNGYTF. The V and J genes are TRBV5-6 and TRBJ1-2; D is undetermined. Trimming cost V 3 bases and J 6 bases, with 18 bases left between them. From germline, CDR1 is SGHDT and CDR2 YYEEEE. The CDR3 sequence is 15 residues long.

The CDR3 protein is CASSRRGVNTGELFF. For the CDR3, the DNA is TGCGCCAGCAGCCGCCGCGGGGTCAACACCGGGGAGCTGTTTTTT. The rearrangement uses TRBV5-1 and TRBJ2-2; TRBD2 might be the D (6 bases). Trimming left V 4 bases short and J 2 bases short, with 12 bases between. CDR1 is SGHRS, CDR2 YFSETQ, per germline. The CDR3 is 15 amino acids. Variable domain in full (rest from reference TRBV5-1 and TRBJ2-2): KAGVTQTPRYLIKTRGQQVTLSCSPISGHRSVSWYQQTPGQGLQFLFEYFSETQRNKGNFPGRFSGRQFSNSRSEMNVSTLELGDSALYLCASSRRGVNTGELFFGEGSRLTVL.

The rearrangement links TRBV2 to TRBJ1-2; D may be TRBD1 (6 bases). CDR1 and CDR2 (germline): SNHLY, FYNNEI. CDR3 length equals 12 residues. V lost 6 bases and J lost 8, with 13 bases in between. The DNA of the CDR3 is TGTGCCAGCAGGGTGGCAGGGGACGGCTACACCTTC. It codes for CASRVAGDGYTF.

The V gene is TRBV7-3, the J gene TRBJ2-3; D is undetermined. CDR3 length: 14 residues. Trimming left V 4 bases short and J 3 bases short, with 11 bases between. Germline V gene lookup returns CDR1 SGHTA and CDR2 FQGTGA. CDR3 amino acids: CASSSMGTTDTQYF. The CDR3 coding sequence is TGTGCCAGCAGCTCTATGGGAACTACAGATACGCAGTATTTT. Together with reference TRBV7-3 and TRBJ2-3, the CDR3 gives the full variable domain: GAGVSQTPSNKVTEKGKYVELRCDPISGHTALYWYRQSLGQGPEFLIYFQGTGAADDSGLPNDRFFAVRPEGSVSTLKIQRTERGDSAVYLCASSSMGTTDTQYFGPGTRLTVL.

This chain links TRBV28 with TRBJ2-1; D may be TRBD2 (5 bases). This CDR3 region has 16 residues. Germline V gene sequence: CDR1 MDHEN, CDR2 SYDVKM. V was shortened by 5 bases and J by 8 bases, with 22 bases between the two germline ends. The CDR3 DNA follows: TGTGCCAGCAGTCCACCCGTGTTGGGGATGGGAGATGAGCAGTTCTTC. As protein: CASSPPVLGMGDEQFF.

This clone was found a few times. The chain couples TRBV28 to TRBJ2-5; D is perhaps TRBD2 (6 bases). Trimming took 5 bases from V and 9 from J, leaving 22 bases between them. The CDR3 loop spans 15 amino acids. CDR1 is MDHEN and CDR2 is SYDVKM in the germline V gene. The DNA of the CDR3 is TGTGCCAGCAGTCCTGGAGGGCGGGCTTTGGGGGCCCAGTACTTC. Encoded protein: CASSPGGRALGAQYF.

The chain links TRBV5-4 to TRBJ1-1; 7 nucleotides agree with TRBD1. The junction had 9 bases not matched to a gene; V was cut back by 0 bases and J by 10 bases. Germline assignment: CDR1 SGHNT and CDR2 YYREEE (reference sequence). The CDR3 is 14 residues long. The chain's CDR3 is CASSLEKGSGGAFF. The CDR3 region has the DNA TGTGCCAGCAGCTTGGAGAAGGGGTCAGGGGGAGCTTTCTTT.

The chain is built from TRBV9 and TRBJ2-7; 11 nucleotides match TRBD1. The CDR3 consists of 15 residues. V shed 2 bases and J 3 bases; nucleotides not matched to a gene: 4. Germline CDR1 reads SGDLS; CDR2 reads YYNGEE. The CDR3 region has the DNA TGTGCCAGCAGCGTGGACAGGGGGCCGTTCTACGAGCAGTACTTC. Its translation: CASSVDRGPFYEQYF.

The genes are TRBV7-3 and TRBJ2-2; D gene uncertain. The CDR3 extends over 14 amino acids. Germline assignment: CDR1 SGHTA and CDR2 FQGTGA. The V end lost 1 base, the J end lost 6 bases, and 9 bases lay between the germline ends. DNA for the CDR3: TGTGCCAGCAGCTTAATGGCTAGGTCCGGGGAGCTGTTTTTT. It yields the protein CASSLMARSGELFF.

The CDR3 here is CASSDVTPLGNEQYF. CDR3 DNA: TGTGCCAGCAGCGACGTAACTCCTCTAGGGAACGAGCAGTACTTC. The rearrangement joins TRBV11-2 to TRBJ2-7; no firm D call. The V gene's germline CDR1 is SGHAT and CDR2 FQNNGV. The V end lost 5 bases, the J end lost 5 bases, and 19 bases lay between the germline ends. The CDR3 has 15 residues.

This chain connects TRBV5-1 to TRBJ2-5, with 10 bases aligning to TRBD2. Per germline, CDR1 SGHRS and CDR2 YFSETQ. CDR3 length: 16 residues. V was pared by 0 bases and J by 2 bases, with 4 bases of the junction left unmatched. The CDR3 DNA reads TGCGCCAGCAGCTTGGGACTAGCGGGCCAACAAGAGACCCAGTACTTC. This sequence encodes CASSLGLAGQQETQYF.

The chain uses TRBV27 and TRBJ2-7; a possible D gene is TRBD2 (5 bases). The CDR3 has 15 residues. The germline CDR1 and CDR2 sequences are MNHEY and SMNVEV (reference sequence). V was clipped by 8 bases and J by 3 bases, with 20 bases between them. This chain's CDR3 is CASSTFRTGLYEQYF. The DNA for the CDR3 is TGTGCCAGCTCTACCTTCCGGACTGGGCTCTACGAGCAGTACTTC.

The CDR3 DNA sequence: TGTGCCAGCAGGGCTAGCGGGAGTCATACGCAGTATTTT. Protein: CASRASGSHTQYF. The chain is built from TRBV28 and TRBJ2-3, with 10 bases matching TRBD2. The germline gives CDR1 MDHEN, CDR2 SYDVKM. CDR3 length: 13 amino acids. V shed 6 bases and J 7 bases; nucleotides not matched to a gene: 4.